Presented here are 31 T cell receptor beta chains from one specimen sequenced in a study of T cell changes during pregnancy in multiple sclerosis. Sequenced by immunoSEQ multiplex PCR; TCRdb stores in-frame clones only, minus some. The sample holds approximately 50,000 clones, about 90% seen once. The material sequenced was CD8+ T cells from peripheral blood mononuclear cells, taken after pregnancy. The receptor source for this set is a female donor with multiple sclerosis, enrolled in a pregnancy study.

V is TRBV28 and J is TRBJ1-5; 8 nucleotides match TRBD1. Germline V lookup: CDR1 MDHEN, CDR2 SYDVKM. The CDR3 totals 16 residues. The J segment lost 2 bases and the V segment lost 1 base, leaving 4 bases of the junction unmatched. Here the CDR3 DNA reads TGTGCCAGCAGTTTATACCAGGGGGCGCGCAATCAGCCCCAGCATTTT. It translates to CASSLYQGARNQPQHF. Complete variable domain (other parts from reference TRBV28 and TRBJ1-5): DVKVTQSSRYLVKRTGEKVFLECVQDMDHENMFWYRQDPGLGLRLIYFSYDVKMKEKGDIPEGYSVSREKKERFSLILESASTNQTSMYLCASSLYQGARNQPQHFGDGTRLSIL.

This chain joins TRBV9 and TRBJ2-3, with D unresolved. Germline V gene data show CDR1 as SGDLS and CDR2 as YYNGEE. The V end lost 0 bases, the J end lost 5 bases, and 13 bases lay between the germline ends. This CDR3 comprises 15 residues. The CDR3 sequence: CASSVEDSTGDTQYF. DNA for the CDR3: TGTGCCAGCAGCGTAGAAGACTCCACGGGAGATACGCAGTATTTT.

In this sample, this clone turned up once. This chain links TRBV5-8 with TRBJ2-3, with 8 bases lining up with TRBD2. Germline V gene sequence: CDR1 SGHTS, CDR2 YDEGEE. The V gene end was trimmed by 4 bases and the J gene end by 0 bases; junction bases not matched to a gene: 7. The CDR3 contains 16 residues. The CDR3 protein is CASSAGLAPSTDTQYF. The CDR3 region has the DNA TGTGCCAGCAGCGCCGGACTAGCCCCTAGCACAGATACGCAGTATTTT.

This sequence joins TRBV7-2 and TRBJ1-3; 9 bases fit TRBD1. V lost 5 bases to trimming and J lost 0 bases; unmatched junction nucleotides: 14. This CDR3 comprises 19 residues. Per germline, CDR1 SGHTA and CDR2 FQGNSA. CDR3 residues: CASSPSRTGALSSGNTIYF. The CDR3 coding sequence is TGTGCCAGCAGCCCTAGCCGGACAGGGGCCTTAAGCTCTGGAAACACCATATATTTT.

The chain combines TRBV30 with TRBJ2-7; D might be TRBD2 (6 bases). CDR1 and CDR2 (germline): GTSNPN, SVGIG (reference sequence). Trimming removed 0 bases from V and 3 bases from J, with 12 bases in between. CDR3 length equals 14 residues. DNA for the CDR3: TGTGCCTGGAGTGTTGGATCCGGGGGCTACGAGCAGTACTTC. Encoded protein: CAWSVGSGGYEQYF. The variable domain in full, with the rest retrieved from reference TRBV30 and TRBJ2-7, is SQTIHQWPATLVQPVGSPLSLECTVEGTSNPNLYWYRQAAGRGLQLLFYSVGIGQISSEVPQNLSASRPQDRQFILSSKKLLLSDSGFYLCAWSVGSGGYEQYFGPGTRLTVT.

The chain combines TRBV5-4 with TRBJ2-2; D perhaps matches TRBD1 (5 bases). Deletions cut 0 bases from V and 4 bases from J, with 10 bases between. The CDR3 loop spans 15 amino acids. CDR1 and CDR2 from the germline V gene are SGHNT and YYREEE (reference sequence). In DNA form, the CDR3 reads TGTGCCAGCAGCTTGGACCGAACAGGCACCGGGGAGCTGTTTTTT. Translating it yields CASSLDRTGTGELFF.

DNA of the CDR3: TGTGCCAGCAGCGTAGGGGGCCCCGCCTACGAGCAGTACTTC. This encodes CASSVGGPAYEQYF. The rearrangement joins TRBV7-3 to TRBJ2-7; 7 nucleotides align to TRBD1. Looked up from germline, CDR1 is SGHTA and CDR2 is FQGTGA. The CDR3 covers 14 residues. The V gene end was trimmed by 5 bases and the J gene end by 2 bases; junction bases not matched to a gene: 6.

This clone was seen many times. The rearrangement joins TRBV7-6 to TRBJ1-6; the D is unclear. V was clipped by 5 bases and J by 5 bases, with 13 bases between them. The CDR3 is 15 amino acids. CDR1 is SGHVS, CDR2 FNYEAQ, per germline. Here the CDR3 DNA reads TGTGCCAGCAGCGCTTGGCCCGAGGATAATTCACCCCTCCACTTT. Its translation: CASSAWPEDNSPLHF.

The gene calls are TRBV9 and TRBJ1-2, with 7 bases aligning to TRBD1. Germline loops: CDR1 SGDLS, CDR2 YYNGEE. V dropped 0 bases and J dropped 3; count of bases not matched to a gene: 8. CDR3 length equals 16 residues. The CDR3 DNA sequence: TGTGCCAGCAGCGTAGCCCGCGACAGGGAGGACTATGGCTACACCTTC. It specifies CASSVARDREDYGYTF.

J is TRBJ2-4 and V is TRBV5-6; 7 bases match TRBD1. CDR3 length: 14 amino acids. V was pared by 7 bases and J by 4 bases, with 8 bases of the junction left unmatched. Germline values: CDR1 SGHDT, CDR2 YYEEEE. The CDR3 DNA sequence: TGTGCCAGCCGAGAATTCAGGGGGAAAAACATTCAGTACTTC. Amino acids: CASREFRGKNIQYF.

The chain couples TRBV9 to TRBJ1-4; 9 positions match TRBD1. This CDR3 region has 15 residues. With 3 bases clipped from V and 3 bases from J, the junction kept 3 bases outside the gene matches. Germline values: CDR1 SGDLS, CDR2 YYNGEE. CDR3 loop: CASSGGTGPNEKLFF. CDR3 bases: TGTGCCAGCAGCGGAGGGACAGGGCCTAATGAAAAACTGTTTTTT.

The chain links TRBV7-8 to TRBJ2-5; D is undetermined. V lost 5 bases, J lost 2 bases, and 9 bases lay in between. CDR3 size: 13 residues. Germline V gives CDR1 SGHVS, CDR2 FQNEAQ. The CDR3 protein is CASSLNNQETQYF. DNA for the CDR3: TGTGCCAGCAGCCTTAATAATCAAGAGACCCAGTACTTC. The whole variable domain, filled in from reference TRBV7-8 and TRBJ2-5, reads GAGVSQSPRYKVAKRGQDVALRCDPISGHVSLFWYQQALGQGPEFLTYFQNEAQLDKSGLPSDRFFAERPEGSVSTLKIQRTQQEDSAVYLCASSLNNQETQYFGPGTRLLVL.

The gene calls are TRBV7-9 and TRBJ1-1, with 9 bases that match TRBD1. V dropped 4 bases and J dropped 4; count of bases not matched to a gene: 7. CDR1 and CDR2 from the germline V gene are SEHNR and FQNEAQ (reference sequence). The CDR3 is made up of 15 amino acids. Written as DNA, the CDR3 is TGTGCCAGCAGCTCGGGGGGGGACAGGGTCACTGAAGCTTTCTTT. Protein: CASSSGGDRVTEAFF.

V and J are TRBV9 and TRBJ2-7; D is possibly TRBD1 (5 bases). The ends were cut back, 0 bases at V and 3 bases at J, with 10 bases in the middle. Germline CDR1 reads SGDLS; CDR2 reads YYNGEE. CDR3 length: 14 amino acids. CDR3 loop: CASSVAQANYEQYF. In DNA form, the CDR3 reads TGTGCCAGCAGCGTAGCACAGGCAAACTACGAGCAGTACTTC.

The chain has TRBV7-9 and TRBJ2-2, with D possibly matching TRBD2 (6 bases). With 3 bases removed from V and 6 bases from J, the gap between germline ends came to 17 bases. The germline CDR1 and CDR2 sequences are SEHNR and FQNEAQ (reference sequence). The CDR3 runs 16 residues. DNA of the CDR3: TGTGCCAGCAGCTTGGTTCGGGGGTCCCATGCCGGGGAGCTGTTTTTT. It translates to CASSLVRGSHAGELFF.

V and J are TRBV19 and TRBJ2-5; TRBD1 matches at 7 bases. Germline V gives CDR1 LNHDA, CDR2 SQIVND (reference sequence). V was clipped by 10 bases and J by 5 bases; unmatched bases: 13. CDR3 size: 14 residues. CDR3 protein: CATISEGQPETQYF. Written as DNA, the CDR3 is TGTGCCACCATATCCGAGGGACAGCCGGAGACCCAGTACTTC.

This clone showed up just once. The chain employs TRBV19 and TRBJ1-6; 7 nucleotides match TRBD1. Germline CDR1 LNHDA, CDR2 SQIVND (reference sequence). The CDR3 is 14 residues long. V trimming: 3 bases; J trimming: 9 bases; junction bases outside the gene matches: 5. The CDR3 DNA follows: TGTGCCAGTAGTATCCGGGACAGTGGTTCACCCCTCCACTTT. Protein sequence: CASSIRDSGSPLHF.

The rearrangement uses TRBV27 and TRBJ1-6; D is unresolved. CDR1 and CDR2 (germline): MNHEY, SMNVEV (reference sequence). This CDR3 is built from 14 residues. The germline V and J ends were trimmed by 3 bases and 10 bases, with 13 bases remaining between them. The DNA of the CDR3 is TGTGCCAGCAGTTTGGGGAGAGGGTGGTCACCCCTCCACTTT. Translated: CASSLGRGWSPLHF.

The chain has TRBV4-1 and TRBJ1-1; TRBD1 matches at 8 bases. Germline CDR1 is MGHRA and CDR2 is YSYEKL. The CDR3 is made up of 14 amino acids. After removal of 4 bases from V and 1 base from J, the junction contained 2 bases not matched to a gene. Written as DNA, the CDR3 is TGCGCCAGCAGCCGACAGGGGTCGAACACTGAAGCTTTCTTT. It specifies CASSRQGSNTEAFF.

The V and J genes are TRBV29-1 and TRBJ1-2, with a tentative D call TRBD1 (5 bases). This CDR3 comprises 15 residues. The V end was cut by 2 bases, the J end by 6 bases, with 19 bases between. Germline values: CDR1 SQVTM, CDR2 ANQGSEA. The CDR3 protein is CSVEPRVSDRDGYTF. The CDR3 coding sequence is TGCAGCGTTGAACCCAGGGTATCCGATAGGGATGGCTACACCTTC.

The V and J genes are TRBV7-9 and TRBJ1-1; D is unclear. V lost 11 bases and J 7 bases, leaving 14 bases between the germline ends. Germline V gene sequence: CDR1 SEHNR, CDR2 FQNEAQ (reference sequence). The length of the CDR3 is 11 residues. CDR3 in amino acids: CAAEVGSEAFF. CDR3 sequence (DNA): TGTGCCGCCGAAGTGGGGAGTGAAGCTTTCTTT.

J is TRBJ1-5 and V is TRBV6-6; 7 nucleotides match TRBD1. The CDR3 sequence is 14 residues long. Germline V gene data show CDR1 as MNHNY and CDR2 as SVGAGI (reference sequence). The ends lost 6 bases at V and 3 bases at J; junction bases unmatched: 5. CDR3 sequence: CASSPGTANQPQHF. CDR3 DNA: TGTGCCAGCAGCCCTGGGACAGCCAATCAGCCCCAGCATTTT.

The V call is TRBV2, the J call TRBJ2-3; the match to TRBD2 covers 12 bases. The junction had 4 bases not matched to a gene; V was cut back by 6 bases and J by 3 bases. Germline lookup yields CDR1 SNHLY and CDR2 FYNNEI. The CDR3 extends over 15 amino acids. The CDR3 DNA is TGTGCCAGCAGGCCGACTAGCGGGGGAACAGATACGCAGTATTTT. Its translation: CASRPTSGGTDTQYF.

This sequence joins TRBV27 and TRBJ1-5; 8 nucleotides align to TRBD1. The trim removed 3 bases at V and 6 bases at J, leaving 1 base unmatched. The germline V gene encodes CDR1 MNHEY and CDR2 SMNVEV (reference sequence). The CDR3 length is 13 residues. CDR3 DNA sequence: TGTGCCAGCAGTTTTCAGGGGGCTCAGCCCCAGCATTTT. This codes for CASSFQGAQPQHF.

A single count supports this clone. The gene calls are TRBV11-2 and TRBJ2-7, with TRBD2 as a possible D gene (6 bases). This CDR3 is built from 11 residues. Germline V gives CDR1 SGHAT, CDR2 FQNNGV. CDR3 DNA: TGTGCGGCAGGGCGGGACTACGAGCAGTACTTC. This codes for CAAGRDYEQYF.

CDR3 residues: CATSHLINYEQYF. The DNA of the CDR3 is TGTGCCACCAGCCACTTAATTAACTACGAGCAGTACTTC. The chain has TRBV15 and TRBJ2-7; D remains unclear. V was pared by 5 bases and J by 3 bases, with 11 bases between. The germline V gene encodes CDR1 LNHNV and CDR2 YYDKDF (reference sequence). CDR3 length: 13 residues. Combining the CDR3 with reference TRBV15 and TRBJ2-7 gives the whole variable domain DAMVIQNPRYQVTQFGKPVTLSCSQTLNHNVMYWYQQKSSQAPKLLFHYYDKDFNNEADTPDNFQSRRPNTSFCFLDIRSPGLGDTAMYLCATSHLINYEQYFGPGTRLTVT.

This chain joins TRBV4-1 and TRBJ1-1, with D possibly TRBD1 on 6 matching bases. V was shortened by 1 base and J by 3 bases, with 12 bases between the two germline ends. The germline V gene has CDR1 MGHRA and CDR2 YSYEKL. The CDR3 is 15 amino acids. Here the CDR3 reads CASSQARTDYTEAFF. In DNA, the CDR3 is TGCGCCAGCAGCCAAGCTAGGACAGACTACACTGAAGCTTTCTTT.

The V and J genes are TRBV19 and TRBJ1-5, with D unresolved. This CDR3 is 13 amino acids long. Germline CDR1 is LNHDA and CDR2 is SQIVND (reference sequence). Deletions cut 7 bases from V and 7 bases from J, with 14 bases between. CDR3 loop: CASKLPGVQPQHF. CDR3 DNA sequence: TGTGCCAGTAAGTTGCCCGGGGTCCAGCCCCAGCATTTT. The whole variable domain, filled in from reference TRBV19 and TRBJ1-5, reads DGGITQSPKYLFRKEGQNVTLSCEQNLNHDAMYWYRQDPGQGLRLIYYSQIVNDFQKGDIAEGYSVSREKKESFPLTVTSAQKNPTAFYLCASKLPGVQPQHFGDGTRLSIL.

The chain joins TRBV7-3 to TRBJ2-1; TRBD2 aligns across 10 bases. In germline, CDR1 is SGHTA, CDR2 FQGTGA. The CDR3 spans 15 residues. Trimming took 2 bases from V and 6 from J; bases not matched to a gene: 4. The CDR3 DNA is TGTGCCAGCAGCTTACTAGCGGGGGAGATCAATGAGCAGTTCTTC. It is translated as CASSLLAGEINEQFF.

The chain uses TRBV5-1 and TRBJ1-1; TRBD1 matches 10 bases. Germline loops: CDR1 SGHRS, CDR2 YFSETQ. Unmatched junction bases numbered 6, after V lost 4 bases and J lost 0 bases. CDR3 length: 16 residues. The chain's CDR3 is CASSPGQGLMNTEAFF. DNA for the CDR3: TGCGCCAGCAGCCCGGGACAGGGGCTAATGAACACTGAAGCTTTCTTT.

This rearrangement joins TRBV5-1 to TRBJ2-1, with D possibly TRBD2 on 6 matching bases. The CDR3 spans 15 residues. V was cut by 1 base and J by 3 bases, with 11 bases left in between. Germline V CDR1 and CDR2: SGHRS, YFSETQ. The CDR3 DNA sequence: TGCGCCAGCAGCTTGTCCGGGACTGGCTACAATGAGCAGTTCTTC. Amino acid sequence: CASSLSGTGYNEQFF.